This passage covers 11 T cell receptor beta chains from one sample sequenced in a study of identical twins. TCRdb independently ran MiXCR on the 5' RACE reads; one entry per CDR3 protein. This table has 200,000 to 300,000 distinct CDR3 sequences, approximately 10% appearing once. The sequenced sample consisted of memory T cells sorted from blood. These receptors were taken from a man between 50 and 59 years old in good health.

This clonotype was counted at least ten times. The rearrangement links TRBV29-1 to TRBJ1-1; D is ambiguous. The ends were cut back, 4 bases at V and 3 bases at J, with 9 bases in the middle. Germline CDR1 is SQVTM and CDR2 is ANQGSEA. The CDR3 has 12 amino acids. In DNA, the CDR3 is TGCAGCGTTGTTGGGTGGGACACTGAAGCTTTCTTT. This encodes CSVVGWDTEAFF.

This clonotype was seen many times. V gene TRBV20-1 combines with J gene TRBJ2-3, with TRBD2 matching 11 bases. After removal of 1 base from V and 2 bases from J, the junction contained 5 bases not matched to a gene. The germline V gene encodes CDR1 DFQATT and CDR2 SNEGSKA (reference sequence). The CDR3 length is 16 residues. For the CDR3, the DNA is TGCAGTGCTAGAGTGGGGACTAGCGGATACACAGATACGCAGTATTTT. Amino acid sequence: CSARVGTSGYTDTQYF.

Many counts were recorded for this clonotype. The CDR3 DNA reads TGCGCCAGCAGCGAAGGACTCACGGGGTCACCCCTCCACTTT. It codes for CASSEGLTGSPLHF. The genes are TRBV5-1 and TRBJ1-6; D remains unclear. Germline V gene sequence: CDR1 SGHRS, CDR2 YFSETQ. The V gene lost 4 bases and the J gene lost 10 bases, with 15 bases spanning the gap. This CDR3 is built from 14 residues.

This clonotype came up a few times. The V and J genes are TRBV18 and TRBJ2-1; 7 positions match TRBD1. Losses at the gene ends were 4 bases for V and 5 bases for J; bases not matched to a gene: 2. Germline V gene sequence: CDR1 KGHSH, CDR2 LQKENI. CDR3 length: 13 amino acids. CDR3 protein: CASSRGTDNEQFF. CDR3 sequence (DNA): TGTGCCAGCTCACGGGGGACAGACAATGAGCAGTTCTTC.

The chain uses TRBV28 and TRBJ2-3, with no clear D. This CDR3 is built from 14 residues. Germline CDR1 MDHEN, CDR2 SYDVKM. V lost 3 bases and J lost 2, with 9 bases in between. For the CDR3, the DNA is TGTGCCAGCAGTTTTGTTAGGTACACAGATACGCAGTATTTT. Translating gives CASSFVRYTDTQYF.

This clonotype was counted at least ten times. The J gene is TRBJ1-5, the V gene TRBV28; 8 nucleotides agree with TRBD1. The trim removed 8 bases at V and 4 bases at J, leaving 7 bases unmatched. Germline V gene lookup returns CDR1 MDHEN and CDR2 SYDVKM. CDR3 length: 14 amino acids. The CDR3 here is CASRRQGQNQPQHF. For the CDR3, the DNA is TGTGCCAGCCGTAGACAGGGGCAGAATCAGCCCCAGCATTTT.

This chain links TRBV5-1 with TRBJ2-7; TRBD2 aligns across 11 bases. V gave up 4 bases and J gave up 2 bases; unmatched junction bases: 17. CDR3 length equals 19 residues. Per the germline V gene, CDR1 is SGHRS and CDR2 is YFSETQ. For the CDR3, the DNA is TGCGCCAGCAGCCCAGGACTAGCGGGTCCCCGAGGGAAGGCCTACGAGCAGTACTTC. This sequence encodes CASSPGLAGPRGKAYEQYF.

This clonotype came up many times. CDR3 in DNA: TGTGCCAGCAGTGTCGGGGGCATGAACACTGAAGCTTTCTTT. Its protein product is CASSVGGMNTEAFF. The V call is TRBV6-1, the J call TRBJ1-1; tentative D call: TRBD1 (6 bases). V was cut by 4 bases and J by 0 bases, with 9 bases left in between. CDR3 length equals 14 residues. Looked up from germline, CDR1 is MNHNS and CDR2 is SASEGT.

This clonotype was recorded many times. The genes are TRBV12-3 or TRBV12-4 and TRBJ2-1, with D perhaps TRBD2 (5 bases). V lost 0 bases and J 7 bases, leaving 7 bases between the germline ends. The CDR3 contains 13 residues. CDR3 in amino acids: CASSLAGANEQFF. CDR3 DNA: TGTGCCAGCAGTTTAGCGGGAGCGAATGAGCAGTTCTTC.

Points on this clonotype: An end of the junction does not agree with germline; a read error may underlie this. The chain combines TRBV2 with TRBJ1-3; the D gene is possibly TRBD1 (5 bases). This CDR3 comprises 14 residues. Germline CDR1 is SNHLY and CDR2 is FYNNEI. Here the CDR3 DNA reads TGTGCCAGCAGGCCGGGACTCTCTGGAAACCCCATATATTTT. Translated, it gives CASRPGLSGNPIYF.

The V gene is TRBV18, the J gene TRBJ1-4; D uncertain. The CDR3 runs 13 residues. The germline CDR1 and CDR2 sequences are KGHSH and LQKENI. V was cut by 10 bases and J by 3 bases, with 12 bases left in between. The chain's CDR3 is CAIDGPPNEKLFF. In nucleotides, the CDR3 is TGTGCCATCGACGGTCCGCCTAATGAAAAACTGTTTTTT.